Listed below are T cell receptor beta chains from one sample, sequenced in a study of cytomegalovirus exposure and HLA in healthy donors. Profiling relied on immunoSEQ multiplex PCR, and the TCRdb table lists in-frame clones only, not all of them. The data contain approximately 210,000 clones, 70% to 80% of them seen just once; the ten biggest clones take up around 2.2%. Material for sequencing was PBMCs. The receptors derive from a young woman in good health and CMV-seropositive. Both conserved end residues are part of each CDR3. D genes are given only for firm matches. Size values are once, few and many counts, or a class for expanded clones, and some rows have none.

11,once,TRBD1,TRBJ1-2,TRBV28,TGTGCCAGCAGTTCGACAAGGGGGCCCACCTTC,CASSSTRGPTF
15,-,-,TRBJ1-2,TRBV30,TGTGCCTGGAGTGTACTCAGGGGATCATACTATGGCTACACCTTC,CAWSVLRGSYYGYTF
14,few,-,TRBJ2-5,TRBV5-4,TGTGCCAGCAGCTTCCCCGGACAGCAAGAGACCCAGTACTTC,CASSFPGQQETQYF
15,few,TRBD2,TRBJ2-3,TRBV19,TGTGCCAGTAGTAAAGGGACTAGCGGGAGTGATACGCAGTATTTT,CASSKGTSGSDTQYF
13,few,TRBD1,TRBJ2-7,TRBV7-3,TGTGCCAGCAGCTTAACAGGGGGACAGATCCAGTACTTC,CASSLTGGQIQYF
15,once,TRBD1,TRBJ2-1,TRBV11-3,TGTGCCAGCAGCTTAGAACAGGGGTCCTACAATGAGCAGTTCTTC,CASSLEQGSYNEQFF
16,-,TRBD2,TRBJ2-2,TRBV4-2,TGTGCCAGCAGCCCGGTAGCGGGGGGGCGTACCGGGGAGCTGTTTTTT,CASSPVAGGRTGELFF
14,-,-,TRBJ2-1,TRBV19,TGTGCCAGTAGTAACAAGGGGACCTACAATGAGCAGTTCTTC,CASSNKGTYNEQFF
14,once,TRBD1,TRBJ1-1,TRBV5-1,TGCGCCAGCAGCCTTGGACAGGGGGGGACTGAAGCTTTCTTT,CASSLGQGGTEAFF
14,-,TRBD2,TRBJ2-7,TRBV19,TGTGCCAGTAGCGTAGCGGGACCCACCTACGAGCAGTACTTC,CASSVAGPTYEQYF
18,-,TRBD2,TRBJ2-3,TRBV19,TGTGCCAGTAGTATCCGGACTAGCGGGGGGGCAGAATCAGATACGCAGTATTTT,CASSIRTSGGAESDTQYF
11,-,-,TRBJ2-7,TRBV20-1,TGCAGTGCCGCCCGCCGGGACACCTCCAACTTC,CSAARRDTSNF
15,-,-,TRBJ2-2,TRBV7-3,TGTGCCAGCAGCTTAACTAGCGCGAACACCGGGGAGCTGTTTTTT,CASSLTSANTGELFF
10,-,-,TRBJ2-1,TRBV7-9,TGTGCCAGCAGCCCGAATGAGCAGTTCTTC,CASSPNEQFF
12,medium-sized,-,TRBJ2-2,TRBV5-1,TGCGCCAGCAGCTTTAATGCCGGGGAGCTGTTTTTT,CASSFNAGELFF
13,-,-,TRBJ1-1,TRBV10-2,TGCGCCAGCAGTGGGGCCAGGGTGGCTGAAGCTTTCTTT,CASSGARVAEAFF
15,few,TRBD2,TRBJ2-1,TRBV9,TGTGCCAGCAGCGTAGTGCGGGGGGGCCCGAATGAGCAGTTCTTC,CASSVVRGGPNEQFF
14,-,-,TRBJ1-1,TRBV5-1,TGCGCCAGCAGCTTGCGGAGGGGTAACACGGAAGCTTTCTTT,CASSLRRGNTEAFF
15,-,TRBD1,TRBJ1-1,TRBV6-6,TGTGCCAGCAGGCTTGCCGGGACAGAGAACACTGAAGCTTTCTTT,CASRLAGTENTEAFF
13,-,-,TRBJ2-1,TRBV30,TGTGCCTGGAAAGACAGGTCGTACAATGAGCAGTTCTTC,CAWKDRSYNEQFF
16,-,TRBD1,TRBJ1-1,TRBV19,TGTGCCAGTACCCCCTGGACAGGGTACATGAACACTGAAGCTTTCTTT,CASTPWTGYMNTEAFF
14,-,-,TRBJ1-1,TRBV6-5,TGTGCCAGCAGTCAAGACAGATTGAACACTGAAGCTTTCTTT,CASSQDRLNTEAFF
14,-,TRBD1,TRBJ2-7,TRBV2,TGTGCCAGCAGGGGACAGGGGGTTTTGGGCGAGCAGTACTTC,CASRGQGVLGEQYF
15,-,-,TRBJ1-5,TRBV5-5,TGTGCCAGCAGCCAGGGGCCGGCCTTTAATCAGCCCCAGCATTTT,CASSQGPAFNQPQHF
16,-,TRBD1,TRBJ2-1,TRBV9,TGTGCCAGCAGCGTAGATGGGACAGGGGTCGGGAATGAGCAGTTCTTC,CASSVDGTGVGNEQFF
17,-,-,TRBJ2-1,TRBV4-2,TGTGCCAGCAGCCAAGGCCCTTTTTACGGGAGAGGCAATGAGCAGTTCTTC,CASSQGPFYGRGNEQFF
16,-,TRBD2,TRBJ2-5,TRBV5-4,TGTGCCAGCAGCCGAGGGACTAGCGGGCTTCAAGAGACCCAGTACTTC,CASSRGTSGLQETQYF
15,-,TRBD2,TRBJ2-3,TRBV9,TGTGCCAGCAGCGTAGGGCGGGGGGGTAAAGATACGCAGTATTTT,CASSVGRGGKDTQYF
15,-,-,TRBJ1-5,TRBV11-2,TGTGCCAGCAGCCCCACAGTAAACAGCAATCAGCCCCAGCATTTT,CASSPTVNSNQPQHF
17,-,-,TRBJ2-7,TRBV29-1,TGCAGCGTCGCTGGGGGTCTATCGGCGGGGATGGGCTACGAGCAGTACTTC,CSVAGGLSAGMGYEQYF
15,-,TRBD1,TRBJ2-3,TRBV5-4,TGTGCCAGCAGCCCAGACAGGGGGCAGACAGATACGCAGTATTTT,CASSPDRGQTDTQYF
14,once,-,TRBJ2-1,TRBV6-6,TGTGCCAGCATTAGACAGGTACCAAACAATGAGCAGTTCTTC,CASIRQVPNNEQFF
20,-,TRBD1,TRBJ1-5,TRBV18,TGTGCCAGCTCACCCAACACTGGGACAGGGGGCAGGATCAGCAATCAGCCCCAGCATTTT,CASSPNTGTGGRISNQPQHF
20,-,TRBD2,TRBJ2-7,TRBV27,TGTGCCAGCAGTCCCTTCCTGAGGGGGACTAGCGGGTCTGAAGTGTACGAGCAGTACTTC,CASSPFLRGTSGSEVYEQYF
14,once,TRBD2,TRBJ2-1,TRBV19,TGTGCCAGTAGTAACGGGAGGGCGCGGAATGAGCAGTTCTTC,CASSNGRARNEQFF
15,once,-,TRBJ1-6,TRBV5-1,TGCGCCAGCAGCCCTAGTTTTCCGATTGACTCACCCCTCCACTTT,CASSPSFPIDSPLHF
13,-,-,TRBJ2-7,TRBV10-3,TGTGCCATCAGTGGGACAGCTTCCTACGAGCAGTACTTC,CAISGTASYEQYF
13,-,-,TRBJ2-5,TRBV7-2,TGTGCCAGCAGCCAGATTCAGCAAGAGACCCAGTACTTC,CASSQIQQETQYF
16,-,-,TRBJ2-1,TRBV27,TGTGCCAGCCGACTCGGGATTCCCGCAACCTACAATGAGCAGTTCTTC,CASRLGIPATYNEQFF
15,few,TRBD1,TRBJ1-1,TRBV28,TGTGCCAGCAGACGAGCAGGGGGCCCGAACACTGAAGCTTTCTTT,CASRRAGGPNTEAFF
15,-,TRBD1,TRBJ2-7,TRBV9,TGTGCCAGCAGCGTAGCTGAAGGGGGCCCCTACGAGCAGTACTTC,CASSVAEGGPYEQYF
16,once,TRBD1,TRBJ1-2,TRBV25-1,TGTGCCAGCAGTGGGCCACAACAGGGGTTTTACTATGGCTACACCTTC,CASSGPQQGFYYGYTF
15,-,TRBD2,TRBJ2-3,TRBV5-1,TGCGCCAGCAGCTCCGATGGGGGGGGAACAGATACGCAGTATTTT,CASSSDGGGTDTQYF
15,-,-,TRBJ2-2,TRBV7-2,TGTGCCAGCAGCTTAAGGGGACAGAACACCGGGGAGCTGTTTTTT,CASSLRGQNTGELFF
16,-,-,TRBJ2-2,TRBV18,TGTGCCAGCTCACCTCCAGGACAGTACGGCGACGGGGAGCTGTTTTTT,CASSPPGQYGDGELFF
17,-,TRBD1,TRBJ1-1,TRBV7-2,TGTGCCAGCACCGAAGGGACAGGGGTTTTTGGGAACACTGAAGCTTTCTTT,CASTEGTGVFGNTEAFF
15,once,TRBD1,TRBJ1-5,TRBV6-6,TGTGCCAGCAGTTACTCTCAGGGGGCGAGTCAGCCCCAGCATTTT,CASSYSQGASQPQHF
15,few,TRBD2,TRBJ2-7,TRBV4-3,TGCGCCAGCAGCCAAGGGGCGGGAGTGGCCTACGAGCAGTACTTC,CASSQGAGVAYEQYF
14,-,-,TRBJ2-6,TRBV27,TGTGCCAGCGGGGGAGGTGGGGGGGCCAACGTCCTGACTTTC,CASGGGGGANVLTF
16,-,TRBD2,TRBJ2-1,TRBV5-1,TGCGCCAGCAGCCCCACACGTGGGGGGAGGGGCTGGGAGCAGTTCTTC,CASSPTRGGRGWEQFF
14,few,-,TRBJ2-5,TRBV7-3,TGTGCCGGCAGCCGAACAGGGGGGGAAGAGACCCAGTACTTC,CAGSRTGGEETQYF
15,-,TRBD1,TRBJ1-6,TRBV27,TGTGCCAGCAGGCCCCGACAGGGGAAAGATTCACCCCTCCACTTT,CASRPRQGKDSPLHF
15,few,TRBD1,TRBJ2-7,TRBV19,TGTGCCAGTAGTCCGGGACAGGGGTCGTCCTACGAGCAGTACTTC,CASSPGQGSSYEQYF
16,-,-,TRBJ1-5,TRBV7-2,TGTGCCAGCAGCTTAGCGGCGGAGTATAGCAATCAGCCCCAGCATTTT,CASSLAAEYSNQPQHF
15,-,TRBD1,TRBJ2-7,TRBV5-6,TGTGCCAGCAGCCCGGCCGGGACAGGGAACTACGAGCAGTACTTC,CASSPAGTGNYEQYF
14,-,-,TRBJ1-1,TRBV29-1,TGCAGCGTTGAAAAGACTCCCCCTGAGACTGAAGCTTTCTTT,CSVEKTPPETEAFF
14,-,-,TRBJ1-2,TRBV27,TGTGCCAGCAGTTTTCGCCCAGGGGTAGGTGGCTACACCTTC,CASSFRPGVGGYTF